This T cell receptor beta chain was identified during a study of PD-1 blockade in mismatch repair-deficient tumors. The TCR-sequenced patients were a few responders to pembrolizumab. Sequenced by immunoSEQ multiplex PCR; TCRdb stores in-frame clones only, minus some. The sample contains 56,000 or so clones, around 80% of which appear only once. With V trimmed by 3 bases and J by 3 bases, 4 bases remained unmatched. This CDR3 comprises 16 residues. Germline CDR1 reads LGHNA; CDR2 reads YNFKEQ. The clonotype originates from an adult with mismatch repair-deficient cancer. The specimen was peripheral blood, collected 4 weeks after starting pembrolizumab. J is TRBJ2-5 and V is TRBV4-2; 13 bases map to TRBD2. The CDR3 DNA is TGTGCCAGCAGCCATGGAGGACTAGCGGGAGAAGAGACCCAGTACTTC. It codes for CASSHGGLAGEETQYF.